What follows describes a single T cell receptor (beta chain). Its target is unknown. The data stem from a study of CD8 T cells in ankylosing spondylitis. The CDR3 is 15 residues long. V lost 3 bases, J lost 5 bases, and 6 bases stayed unmatched. Looked up from germline, CDR1 is SEHNR and CDR2 is FQNEAQ (reference sequence). Study-level findings and limits: One TCR beta motif, made up of roughly eight highly homologous variants, appeared characteristic of ankylosing spondylitis blood.

From the 5' RACE reads, TCRdb called clonotypes with MiXCR, one entry per CDR3 protein. The sample carries under 150,000 distinct CDR3 sequences, about 15% recorded once. Sequenced: blood, either unsorted or a sorted T cell fraction (not recorded which). The V and J genes are TRBV7-9 and TRBJ2-2; 7 nucleotides agree with TRBD1. The receptor was derived from a male donor with ankylosing spondylitis. The CDR3: CASSFAGGRTGELFF. CDR3 DNA sequence: TGTGCCAGCAGCTTTGCAGGGGGTAGAACCGGGGAGCTGTTTTTT.